This entry features one T cell receptor (beta chain) sequence. The sample comes from a study of T cell responses to AZD1222 COVID-19 vaccine. Profiled with immunoSEQ multiplex PCR; TCRdb holds only in-frame clones, not every one. The sample lists 150,000 or so clones; approximately 95% were seen once. The CDR3 is 13 residues long. Trimming pared 2 bases from V and 5 bases from J, leaving 7 bases between. Per germline, CDR1 SGHRS and CDR2 YFSETQ. This specimen consisted of peripheral blood, obtained on day 0 of MenACWY control vaccination. The rearrangement uses TRBV5-1 and TRBJ2-2; D is undetermined. This clonotype was obtained from an adult in good health. The CDR3 here is CASSFWRTGELFF. The CDR3 DNA reads TGCGCCAGCAGCTTCTGGCGGACCGGGGAGCTGTTTTTT.